This entry lists 14 T cell receptor beta chains sequenced from one sample in a study of T cells in Graves' hyperthyroidism and ophthalmopathy. TCR beta CDR3 regions were amplified from RNA transcripts. TCR CDR3 underwent first-round RT-PCR with the HTBI primer set. Using its own MiXCR run on the multiplex PCR reads, TCRdb lists one record per CDR3 protein. Among about 380,000 distinct CDR3 sequences listed, roughly 13% were seen once. The sequencing input was blood. Receptor source: a man aged 25-45 years with Graves' hyperthyroidism that later progressed to Graves' ophthalmopathy.

This clonotype was counted between two and nine times. The rearrangement joins TRBV27 to TRBJ1-2; 9 bases fit TRBD1. Germline V lookup: CDR1 MNHEY, CDR2 SMNVEV (reference sequence). J was trimmed by 5 bases and V by 4 bases; bases with no gene match: 8. The CDR3 is made up of 15 amino acids. The CDR3 reads CASSSLSGTGYGYTF. DNA for the CDR3: TGTGCCAGCAGTTCCCTCTCCGGGACAGGGTATGGCTACACCTTC.

The chain carries TRBV5-6 and TRBJ1-2; TRBD1 agrees at 12 bases. CDR3 length: 16 amino acids. The trim removed 4 bases at V and 10 bases at J, leaving 14 bases unmatched. Per germline, CDR1 SGHDT and CDR2 YYEEEE. The CDR3 DNA follows: TGTGCCAGCAGCCTAAACCGCAGGGACAGGGGGCGAGTCTACACCTTC. It specifies CASSLNRRDRGRVYTF.

This clonotype was seen repeatedly, ten times or more. The J gene is TRBJ2-3, the V gene TRBV11-3, with D tentatively TRBD2 (6 bases). Looked up from germline, CDR1 is SGHNT and CDR2 is YENEEA. This CDR3 is built from 15 residues. V was clipped by 5 bases and J by 0 bases, with 12 bases between them. CDR3 loop: CASSPGDFSTDTQYF. The CDR3 coding sequence is TGTGCCAGCAGCCCCGGGGACTTTAGCACAGATACGCAGTATTTT.

The chain recombines TRBV20-1 with TRBJ1-6, with a tentative D call TRBD1 (6 bases). The ends were cut back, 5 bases at V and 4 bases at J, with 15 bases in the middle. The CDR3 runs to 15 residues. Germline assignment: CDR1 DFQATT and CDR2 SNEGSKA (reference sequence). This CDR3 reads CSAGGRRGYNSPLHF. CDR3 in DNA: TGCAGTGCTGGGGGACGTAGGGGGTATAATTCACCCCTCCACTTT.

The rearrangement links TRBV5-1 to TRBJ2-5; D possibly matches TRBD1 or TRBD2 (5 bases each). V dropped 3 bases and J dropped 5 bases, with 17 bases sitting between them. The CDR3 is 15 amino acids. Germline V gives CDR1 SGHRS, CDR2 YFSETQ. The CDR3 DNA is TGCGCCAGCAGCTGGGCCGGGAATTCAGGGGAGACCCAGTACTTC. The encoded protein is CASSWAGNSGETQYF. Based on the CDR3 plus reference TRBV5-1 and TRBJ2-5, the full variable domain is KAGVTQTPRYLIKTRGQQVTLSCSPISGHRSVSWYQQTPGQGLQFLFEYFSETQRNKGNFPGRFSGRQFSNSRSEMNVSTLELGDSALYLCASSWAGNSGETQYFGPGTRLLVL.

This clonotype was seen a few times. A much larger clonotype is one base distant, so this may be a read error. The chain joins TRBV7-9 to TRBJ1-5, with D maybe TRBD1 (5 bases). CDR1 is SEHNR and CDR2 is FQNEAQ in the germline V gene (reference sequence). This CDR3 spans 16 amino acids. Trimming shortened V by 4 bases and J by 3 bases, and 16 bases separated the two germline ends. Written as DNA, the CDR3 is TGTGCCAGCAGCTCTTCCTCCGGGGCTGCCAATCAGCCCCAGCATTTT. It is translated as CASSSSSGAANQPQHF.

CDR3 region: CSVAGVNYGYTF. The CDR3 region has the DNA TGCAGCGTTGCAGGAGTAAATTATGGCTACACCTTC. The genes are TRBV29-1 and TRBJ1-2; D is uncertain. The CDR3 is 12 amino acids. Germline assignment: CDR1 SQVTM and CDR2 ANQGSEA. V was shortened by 4 bases and J by 5 bases, with 11 bases between the two germline ends.

This clonotype was counted many times. The V call is TRBV28, the J call TRBJ2-3; a weak D match, TRBD2 (5 bases). Germline CDR1 reads MDHEN; CDR2 reads SYDVKM. Trimming took off 5 bases at V and 2 bases at J, with 14 bases between the two ends. The CDR3 totals 15 residues. The CDR3 spells CASSRAGGPTDTQYF. CDR3 sequence (DNA): TGTGCCAGCAGTAGGGCCGGCGGGCCCACAGATACGCAGTATTTT.

This clonotype appeared a few times. The chain recombines TRBV27 with TRBJ2-3; 7 bases map to TRBD1. In germline, CDR1 is MNHEY, CDR2 SMNVEV (reference sequence). V gave up 4 bases and J gave up 2 bases; unmatched junction bases: 6. There are 15 residues in the CDR3. Here the CDR3 DNA reads TGTGCCAGCAGTTCCGGGACAGCCGTCACAGATACGCAGTATTTT. Translation gives CASSSGTAVTDTQYF.

This chain joins TRBV19 and TRBJ2-6; D uncertain. The V gene lost 3 bases and the J gene lost 0 bases, with 9 bases spanning the gap. The CDR3 is made up of 16 amino acids. CDR1 and CDR2 from the germline V gene are LNHDA and SQIVND (reference sequence). CDR3: CASSINSLSGANVLTF. The CDR3 DNA sequence: TGTGCCAGTAGTATTAACAGCCTCTCTGGGGCCAACGTCCTGACTTTC.

The sample holds many counts of this clonotype. The chain uses TRBV6-2 or TRBV6-3 and TRBJ1-1; 10 bases fit TRBD1. CDR1 and CDR2 from the germline V gene are MNHEY and SVGEGT. V shed 7 bases and J 7 bases; nucleotides not matched to a gene: 9. The CDR3 covers 14 residues. The chain's CDR3 is CASTQGQGLREAFF. The CDR3 DNA follows: TGTGCCAGCACCCAGGGACAGGGGCTTCGTGAAGCTTTCTTT.

This clonotype occurred a few times. The chain combines TRBV10-2 with TRBJ1-4; D call uncertain. This CDR3 contains 12 residues. Germline V gene data show CDR1 as WSHSY and CDR2 as SAAADI. V shed 3 bases and J shed 8 bases, with 7 bases lying between them. The CDR3 DNA sequence: TGCGCCAGCAGTGAACCTAGGGAAAAACTGTTTTTT. Translation: CASSEPREKLFF.

The chain combines TRBV9 with TRBJ2-7; the D call may be TRBD1 or TRBD2 (6 bases each). The CDR3 loop spans 15 amino acids. V lost 0 bases and J 6 bases, leaving 16 bases between the germline ends. In germline, CDR1 is SGDLS, CDR2 YYNGEE. The DNA of the CDR3 is TGTGCCAGCAGCGTAGACGGCGGCAGGGGAGGCGAGCAGTACTTC. This encodes CASSVDGGRGGEQYF.

This clonotype was seen repeatedly, ten times or more. V is TRBV12-3 or TRBV12-4 and J is TRBJ1-1; possibly TRBD1 for D (5 bases). This CDR3 is built from 15 residues. V gave up 6 bases and J gave up 3 bases, with 17 bases separating them. DNA of the CDR3: TGTGCCAGCAGCCTAATCGGGACGGCTTACACTGAAGCTTTCTTT. Translating it yields CASSLIGTAYTEAFF.